Only a few counts were recorded for the clone carrying this T cell receptor beta chain. What it recognizes is unknown. This sample is drawn from a study of response to subunit inactivated influenza vaccine. J lost 3 bases, V lost 4 bases, and 4 bases had no gene match. CDR1 and CDR2 from the germline V gene are LGHDT and YNNKEL (reference sequence). There are 15 residues in the CDR3. MiXCR, run by TCRdb on the RT-PCR reads, gives a single entry per CDR3 protein. The data hold fewer than 400,000 distinct CDR3 sequences, with about a fifth observed a single time. Overall study results and limits: The authors proposed limited new T cell recruitment per seasonal influenza vaccination.

This clonotype was sampled from a man between 45 and 75 years old who received an inactivated influenza vaccine. Specimen: PBMCs from blood, collected approximately 20 months after vaccination. The chain combines TRBV3-1 with TRBJ1-5, with 9 bases fitting TRBD1. CDR3 DNA: TGTGCCAGCAGCCGGGGACAGGGATACAATCAGCCCCAGCATTTT. Residues: CASSRGQGYNQPQHF.